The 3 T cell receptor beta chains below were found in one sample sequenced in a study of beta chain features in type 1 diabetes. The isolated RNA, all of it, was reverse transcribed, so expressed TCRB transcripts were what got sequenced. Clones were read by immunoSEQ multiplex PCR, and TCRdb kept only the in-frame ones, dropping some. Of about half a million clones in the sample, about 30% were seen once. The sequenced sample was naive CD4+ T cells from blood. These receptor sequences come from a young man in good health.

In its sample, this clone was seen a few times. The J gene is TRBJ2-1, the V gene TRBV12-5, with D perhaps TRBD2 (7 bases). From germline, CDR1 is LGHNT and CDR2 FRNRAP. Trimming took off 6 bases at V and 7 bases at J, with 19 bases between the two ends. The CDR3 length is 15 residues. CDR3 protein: CASGLRGRGVNEQFF. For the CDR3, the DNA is TGTGCTAGTGGACTGCGGGGGCGCGGGGTGAATGAGCAGTTCTTC.

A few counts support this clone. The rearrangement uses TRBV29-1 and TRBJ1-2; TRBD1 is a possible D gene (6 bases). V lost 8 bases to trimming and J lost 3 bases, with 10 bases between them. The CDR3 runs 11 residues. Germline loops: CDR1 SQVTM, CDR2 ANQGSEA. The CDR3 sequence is CSLGGDYGYTF. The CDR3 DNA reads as TGCAGCCTGGGGGGCGACTATGGCTACACCTTC.

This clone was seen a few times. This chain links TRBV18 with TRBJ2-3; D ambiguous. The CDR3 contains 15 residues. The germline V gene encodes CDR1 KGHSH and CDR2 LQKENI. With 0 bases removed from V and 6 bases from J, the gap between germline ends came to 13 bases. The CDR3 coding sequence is TGTGCCAGCTCACCACCGGGATTGGGTTCCGATACGCAGTATTTT. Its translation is CASSPPGLGSDTQYF.